These T cell receptor beta chains were read from a single sample in a study of breast tumors, draining lymph nodes, adjacent tissues. TCRdb reprocessed the multiplex PCR reads with MiXCR, giving one entry per CDR3 protein. The data hold approximately 280,000 distinct CDR3 sequences, with around 30% observed a single time. Sequencing was performed on axillary lymph node tissue. The receptors stem from a female donor with breast cancer. Some clones in this sample may be carry-over from other donors' samples. CDR3s include the opening cysteine and the closing phenylalanine or tryptophan. D genes are given only for firm matches. Clone size is stated in some rows and not others, as once, few, many or a class when expanded.

j_call: TRBJ2-1
v_call: TRBV20-1
d_call: .
clone_size: .
cdr3_nt: TGCAGTGCTATTAGCACCGTCGATGAGCAGTTCTTC
cdr3_aa: CSAISTVDEQFF

j_call: TRBJ2-7
v_call: TRBV5-4
d_call: TRBD2
clone_size: few
cdr3_nt: TGTGCCAGCAGCTCAAGGTCTACCGGGAGGGTCGGGAATATGGACCGCGAGCAGTACTTC
cdr3_aa: CASSSRSTGRVGNMDREQYF

j_call: TRBJ2-3
v_call: TRBV10-1
d_call: TRBD2
clone_size: .
cdr3_nt: TGCGCCAGCAGTGAGCGGACTAGCGGGAGGTCTGGAGATACGCAGTATTTT
cdr3_aa: CASSERTSGRSGDTQYF

j_call: TRBJ2-5
v_call: TRBV5-6
d_call: .
clone_size: few
cdr3_nt: TGTGCCAGCAGCGTCGACAGGCCGCGGCAAGAGACCCAGTACTTC
cdr3_aa: CASSVDRPRQETQYF

j_call: TRBJ2-5
v_call: TRBV11-2
d_call: TRBD2
clone_size: many
cdr3_nt: TGTGCCAGCAGCTTACTGTCTAGCGGACTACAAGAGACCCAGTACTTC
cdr3_aa: CASSLLSSGLQETQYF

j_call: TRBJ2-4
v_call: TRBV6-1
d_call: TRBD2
clone_size: .
cdr3_nt: TGTGCCACCGCTCTAGCGGGAGCGTCCAAAAACATTCAGTACTTC
cdr3_aa: CATALAGASKNIQYF

j_call: TRBJ1-6
v_call: TRBV10-3
d_call: TRBD1
clone_size: many
cdr3_nt: TGTGCCATCAGCGACCAGGGGGCGCGACGTGGTTCACCCCTCCACTTT
cdr3_aa: CAISDQGARRGSPLHF

j_call: TRBJ2-4
v_call: TRBV12-3/TRBV12-4
d_call: TRBD1
clone_size: few
cdr3_nt: TGTGCCAGCAGAAAACTGACAGGGCCGACCAAAAACATTCAGTACTTC
cdr3_aa: CASRKLTGPTKNIQYF

j_call: TRBJ1-5
v_call: TRBV24-1
d_call: .
clone_size: many
cdr3_nt: TGTGCCACCAGTGACCCAGGAAGGTCACAGCCCCAGCATTTT
cdr3_aa: CATSDPGRSQPQHF

j_call: TRBJ2-1
v_call: TRBV7-2
d_call: .
clone_size: many
cdr3_nt: TGTGCCAGCAGCTTAGTTAGCGGTCACAATGAGCAGTTCTTC
cdr3_aa: CASSLVSGHNEQFF

j_call: TRBJ2-7
v_call: TRBV7-3
d_call: TRBD1
clone_size: once
cdr3_nt: TGTGCCAGCAGCTTGGACAGGGTCCGCGTGCAGTACTTC
cdr3_aa: CASSLDRVRVQYF

j_call: TRBJ2-1
v_call: TRBV28
d_call: .
clone_size: .
cdr3_nt: TGTGCCAGCAGTCCGCCTCTAGCAAGTGAGCAGTTCTTC
cdr3_aa: CASSPPLASEQFF

j_call: TRBJ2-1
v_call: TRBV9
d_call: TRBD2
clone_size: many
cdr3_nt: TGTGCCAGCAGCGTAGGGGCAGCGGGGGCCTACAATGAGCAGTTCTTC
cdr3_aa: CASSVGAAGAYNEQFF

j_call: TRBJ2-5
v_call: TRBV4-1
d_call: .
clone_size: many
cdr3_nt: TGCGCCAGCAGCCAAGGTGGGGAACCAGAGACCCAGTACTTC
cdr3_aa: CASSQGGEPETQYF

j_call: TRBJ1-1
v_call: TRBV6-1
d_call: .
clone_size: .
cdr3_nt: TGTGCCAGCAGTGAAGTTCCCTCGGCTCCTGAAGCTTTCTTT
cdr3_aa: CASSEVPSAPEAFF

j_call: TRBJ2-1
v_call: TRBV4-1
d_call: .
clone_size: many
cdr3_nt: TGCGCCAGCAGCCAAGAACAAGGAGCTTCCTACAATGAGCAGTTCTTC
cdr3_aa: CASSQEQGASYNEQFF

j_call: TRBJ2-3
v_call: TRBV24-1
d_call: TRBD2
clone_size: many
cdr3_nt: TGTGCCACCAGTGGCACGGGACTAGCGGGGACCAGAGATACGCAGTATTTT
cdr3_aa: CATSGTGLAGTRDTQYF

j_call: TRBJ2-3
v_call: TRBV7-6
d_call: TRBD2
clone_size: many
cdr3_nt: TGTGCCAGCAGCTTAGAGCGGGGAGTTGGCACAGATACGCAGTATTTT
cdr3_aa: CASSLERGVGTDTQYF

j_call: TRBJ2-2
v_call: TRBV10-3
d_call: TRBD1
clone_size: many
cdr3_nt: TGTGCCATCAGGGTCACCGGGACAGGGCTAGCCGGGGAGCTGTTTTTT
cdr3_aa: CAIRVTGTGLAGELFF

j_call: TRBJ2-3
v_call: TRBV27
d_call: TRBD2
clone_size: few
cdr3_nt: TGTGCCAGCAGTTATATAGCGGGAGTCACAGATACGCAGTATTTT
cdr3_aa: CASSYIAGVTDTQYF

j_call: TRBJ2-7
v_call: TRBV12-3/TRBV12-4
d_call: TRBD2
clone_size: .
cdr3_nt: TGTGCCAGCAGCGCTAATAGCGGGAGGGCCGGTTACGAGCAGTACTTC
cdr3_aa: CASSANSGRAGYEQYF

j_call: TRBJ2-3
v_call: TRBV20-1
d_call: TRBD2
clone_size: many
cdr3_nt: TGCAGTGCTAAGGCGGGAGGGGGAACAGATACGCAGTATTTT
cdr3_aa: CSAKAGGGTDTQYF

j_call: TRBJ1-3
v_call: TRBV19
d_call: .
clone_size: many
cdr3_nt: TGTGCCAGTAGTGGGACACGGGGAAACACCATATATTTT
cdr3_aa: CASSGTRGNTIYF

j_call: TRBJ2-5
v_call: TRBV5-1
d_call: .
clone_size: many
cdr3_nt: TGCGCCAGCAGCTTGGTCGCCGGGACCAAAGAGACCCAGTACTTC
cdr3_aa: CASSLVAGTKETQYF

j_call: TRBJ2-7
v_call: TRBV24-1
d_call: TRBD1
clone_size: many
cdr3_nt: TGTGCCATCACTGGACAGGGCATCTACGAGCAGTACTTC
cdr3_aa: CAITGQGIYEQYF

j_call: TRBJ2-3
v_call: TRBV7-2
d_call: .
clone_size: many
cdr3_nt: TGTGCCAGCAACCTCCTCGGGGGAGAGGGAGATACGCAGTATTTT
cdr3_aa: CASNLLGGEGDTQYF

j_call: TRBJ1-1
v_call: TRBV9
d_call: .
clone_size: .
cdr3_nt: TGTGCCAGCAGCGTAGATTCAGTTATGAACACTGAAGCTTTCTTT
cdr3_aa: CASSVDSVMNTEAFF

j_call: TRBJ2-2
v_call: TRBV28
d_call: .
clone_size: once
cdr3_nt: TGTGCCAGCACTTTTACCCGTACAATCACCGGGGAGCTGTTTTTT
cdr3_aa: CASTFTRTITGELFF

j_call: TRBJ2-1
v_call: TRBV20-1
d_call: TRBD2
clone_size: many
cdr3_nt: TGCAGTGCATCGACTAGCGGGAAAACAGGGGGGAATGAGCAGTTCTTC
cdr3_aa: CSASTSGKTGGNEQFF

j_call: TRBJ2-3
v_call: TRBV5-6
d_call: TRBD1
clone_size: many
cdr3_nt: TGTGCCAGCAGCTTGCGACAGGGGGCAACAGATACGCAGTATTTT
cdr3_aa: CASSLRQGATDTQYF

j_call: TRBJ2-7
v_call: TRBV19
d_call: TRBD1
clone_size: many
cdr3_nt: TGTGCCAGTAGCTGGACAGGGGGCTACGAGCAGTACTTC
cdr3_aa: CASSWTGGYEQYF

j_call: TRBJ2-3
v_call: TRBV15
d_call: .
clone_size: many
cdr3_nt: TGTGCCACCAGCAGAGATCTAGATACGCAGTATTTT
cdr3_aa: CATSRDLDTQYF

j_call: TRBJ1-3
v_call: TRBV5-4
d_call: .
clone_size: few
cdr3_nt: TGTGCCAGCAGCTTGGCGGGGCCCCCAGGGCAGGTTGGAAACACCATATATTTT
cdr3_aa: CASSLAGPPGQVGNTIYF

j_call: TRBJ2-5
v_call: TRBV4-2
d_call: TRBD2
clone_size: .
cdr3_nt: TGTGCCAGCAGCCAAGGACTAGGGAGGGCCTTTGAGACCCAGTACTTC
cdr3_aa: CASSQGLGRAFETQYF

j_call: TRBJ2-3
v_call: TRBV10-1
d_call: .
clone_size: .
cdr3_nt: TGCGCCAGCAGTTACTCGACGGGTAGCGGGACAGCGGTAGATACGCAGTATTTT
cdr3_aa: CASSYSTGSGTAVDTQYF

j_call: TRBJ1-2
v_call: TRBV28
d_call: TRBD1
clone_size: .
cdr3_nt: TGTGCCAGCAGTCCCACGACAGGGAACTATGGCTACACCTTC
cdr3_aa: CASSPTTGNYGYTF

j_call: TRBJ2-5
v_call: TRBV20-1
d_call: TRBD2
clone_size: many
cdr3_nt: TGCAGTGCCGGCGGGATTAGCGGGGACCCAGAAGAGACCCAGTACTTC
cdr3_aa: CSAGGISGDPEETQYF

j_call: TRBJ1-5
v_call: TRBV18
d_call: .
clone_size: .
cdr3_nt: TGTGCCAGCTCAGAAAAAGGGGGAACGGGCAATCAGCCCCAGCATTTT
cdr3_aa: CASSEKGGTGNQPQHF

j_call: TRBJ2-5
v_call: TRBV5-1
d_call: .
clone_size: .
cdr3_nt: TGCGCCAGCAGGGGAACAGGGAAACAAGAGACCCAGTACTTC
cdr3_aa: CASRGTGKQETQYF

j_call: TRBJ2-2
v_call: TRBV24-1
d_call: .
clone_size: many
cdr3_nt: TGTGCCACCAGTGACCAAGACGGTATGGTGGAGCTGTTTTTT
cdr3_aa: CATSDQDGMVELFF

j_call: TRBJ2-1
v_call: TRBV7-2
d_call: .
clone_size: .
cdr3_nt: TGTGCCAGCAGTGAAAGGGAGAGGACCTACAATGAGCAGTTCTTC
cdr3_aa: CASSERERTYNEQFF